Each of the 10 T cell receptor beta chains below was sequenced from the same sample in a study of HIV-infected children after antiretroviral therapy interruption. The sample's treatment: PENTA 11 planned treatment interruption arm or continuous ART arm. A 3' RACE protocol on RNA, with unique molecular identifiers, produced the TCR library. MiXCR was run by TCRdb on the 3' RACE reads, yielding one entry per CDR3 protein. The data show some 3,900 distinct CDR3 sequences, with approximately 5% seen just once and roughly 25% held by the top ten. The specimen was CD45RO+ CD8+ T cells from PBMCs, pooled from several time points, collected from a donor given antiretroviral therapy, either interrupted or continuous. Specified subset: memory CD8+ CD45RO+ CD45RA- T cells. These receptors all stem from a pool of human donors with HIV.

The table lists this clonotype with a few counts. Here the CDR3 reads CASTLMGGGAQFF. CDR3 bases: TGTGCCAGCACCCTTATGGGGGGCGGTGCGCAGTTCTTC. The chain has TRBV28 and TRBJ2-1; either TRBD1 or TRBD2 may fit D (6 bases each). The V gene's germline CDR1 is MDHEN and CDR2 SYDVKM. With 7 bases removed from V and 12 bases from J, the gap between germline ends came to 19 bases. The CDR3 covers 13 residues.

The sample holds many counts of this clonotype. The CDR3 region is CASSLGLAESYEQYV. The CDR3 bases are TGTGCCAGCAGCCTCGGACTAGCGGAGTCCTACGAGCAGTACGTC. The J gene is TRBJ2-7, the V gene TRBV11-2; 10 positions agree with TRBD2. The germline V gene has CDR1 SGHAT and CDR2 FQNNGV. CDR3 length: 15 residues. V was clipped by 5 bases and J by 1 base; unmatched bases: 5.

For this clonotype: Its ends do not fully match the called genes, so a read error is possible. The chain recombines TRBV5-8 with TRBJ1-4, with 10 bases that match TRBD1. Germline CDR1 is SGHTS and CDR2 is YDEGEE. The CDR3 sequence is 17 residues long. The DNA of the CDR3 is TGTGCCAACAGCTTTAAGACAGGGGGCCACCCCAATGAAAAACTGTTTTTT. Protein product: CANSFKTGGHPNEKLFF.

This clonotype rates as medium-sized. CDR3: CAISEFPGELFF. Here the CDR3 DNA reads TGTGCCATCAGTGAGTTCCCCGGGGAGCTGTTTTTT. The rearrangement links TRBV10-3 to TRBJ2-2; D is undetermined. This CDR3 region has 12 residues. From germline, CDR1 is ENHRY and CDR2 SYGVKD. Trimming removed 1 base at V and 6 bases at J, with 3 bases between.

This chain uses TRBV2 with TRBJ1-4; no clear D. The CDR3 consists of 15 residues. The germline CDR1 and CDR2 sequences are SNHLY and FYNNEI. V was pared by 3 bases and J by 0 bases, with 8 bases between. The CDR3 DNA follows: TGTGCCAGCAGTGATCTAGGAACAACTAATGAAAAACTGTTTTTT. The encoded protein is CASSDLGTTNEKLFF.

This clonotype has a count of ten or more. The rearrangement uses TRBV10-3 and TRBJ1-5, with D unclear. This CDR3 contains 15 residues. The V gene lost 6 bases and the J gene lost 3 bases, with 15 bases spanning the gap. Germline loops: CDR1 ENHRY, CDR2 SYGVKD. Here the CDR3 reads CAISPSVTDNQPQHF. In DNA, the CDR3 is TGTGCCATCAGCCCCAGCGTAACCGACAATCAGCCCCAGCATTTT.

In this sample, this clonotype turned up a few times. The gene calls are TRBV4-1 and TRBJ1-5; D might be TRBD1 (5 bases). This CDR3 region has 15 residues. Germline V gene lookup returns CDR1 MGHRA and CDR2 YSYEKL. Trimming pared 4 bases from V and 7 bases from J, leaving 17 bases between. This CDR3 is CASSLIQGEDQPQHF. The CDR3 nucleotides read TGCGCCAGCAGCCTAATCCAGGGAGAGGACCAGCCCCAGCATTTT.

This clonotype has at least ten counts. V gene TRBV11-2 combines with J gene TRBJ2-6; 9 bases are a match to TRBD1. This CDR3 comprises 15 residues. V dropped 5 bases and J dropped 16; count of bases not matched to a gene: 15. From germline, CDR1 is SGHAT and CDR2 FQNNGV. CDR3 protein: CASSLTGTGMYRLTF. In DNA form, the CDR3 reads TGTGCCAGCAGCCTCACTGGGACAGGGATGTATAGGCTGACTTTC.

The V call is TRBV13, the J call TRBJ2-7; 8 bases match TRBD1. Germline CDR1 and CDR2: PRHDT and FYEKMQ (reference sequence). With V trimmed by 1 base and J by 1 base, 6 bases remained unmatched. The CDR3 covers 16 residues. Here the CDR3 reads CASSLVSTGGSYEQYF. The DNA for the CDR3 is TGTGCCAGCAGCTTAGTCTCTACAGGGGGATCCTACGAGCAGTACTTC.

This clonotype was counted many times. This chain joins TRBV29-1 and TRBJ2-2; 8 nucleotides match TRBD1. The J segment lost 2 bases and the V segment lost 6 bases, leaving 5 bases of the junction unmatched. The CDR3 runs to 14 residues. Germline lookup yields CDR1 SQVTM and CDR2 ANQGSEA. The CDR3 nucleotides read TGCAGCGTCGATGACAGGGGTAACACCGGGGAGCTGTTTTTT. Amino acid sequence: CSVDDRGNTGELFF.